What follows are 15 T cell receptor beta chains derived from one specimen sequenced in a study of blood T cell repertoires in COVID-19. Clones were read by immunoSEQ multiplex PCR, and TCRdb kept only the in-frame ones, dropping some. This sample has approximately 200,000 clones, with around four fifths found just once. Sequencing input: peripheral blood. These receptors originate from an elderly woman with COVID-19, enrolled during active disease.

This chain joins TRBV27 and TRBJ1-6, with no clear D. This CDR3 spans 16 amino acids. Germline CDR1 reads MNHEY; CDR2 reads SMNVEV (reference sequence). V lost 4 bases and J lost 7, with 17 bases in between. The chain's CDR3 is CASSSTSVPGNSPLHF. CDR3 nucleotide sequence: TGTGCCAGCAGTTCCACCTCGGTCCCGGGAAATTCACCCCTCCACTTT.

The V call is TRBV28, the J call TRBJ1-1; D gene unclear. The V gene's germline CDR1 is MDHEN and CDR2 SYDVKM. Deletions cut 5 bases from V and 5 bases from J, with 18 bases between. The CDR3 is 15 residues long. CDR3 DNA sequence: TGTGCCAGCAGTACAGTCGGTGGGAGGAGGACTGAAGCTTTCTTT. It yields the protein CASSTVGGRRTEAFF.

The chain is built from TRBV5-5 and TRBJ2-2, with 8 nucleotides matching TRBD1. This CDR3 spans 15 amino acids. The germline gives CDR1 SGHKS, CDR2 YYEKEE (reference sequence). V shed 6 bases, J shed 7 bases, and the junction held 11 bases outside the gene matches. Here the CDR3 reads CASTEGQGSGGELFF. The CDR3 DNA sequence: TGTGCCAGCACCGAAGGACAGGGAAGTGGCGGGGAGCTGTTTTTT.

The chain recombines TRBV29-1 with TRBJ2-5; D is possibly TRBD2 (5 bases). CDR1 and CDR2 (germline): SQVTM, ANQGSEA. The CDR3 extends over 12 amino acids. V shed 7 bases and J shed 2 bases, with 11 bases lying between them. CDR3 bases: TGCAGCGGAGCTGAGGGACAAGAGACCCAGTACTTC. This sequence encodes CSGAEGQETQYF.

The chain recombines TRBV29-1 with TRBJ2-1, with D maybe TRBD2 (6 bases). The CDR3 is made up of 12 amino acids. With 5 bases removed from V and 6 bases from J, the gap between germline ends came to 11 bases. Germline CDR1 is SQVTM and CDR2 is ANQGSEA. CDR3 bases: TGCAGCGTTTCCCCGGGGGTCAATGAGCAGTTCTTC. Translated: CSVSPGVNEQFF.

The chain carries TRBV28 and TRBJ2-7, with D perhaps matching TRBD1 (6 bases). Trimming shortened V by 8 bases and J by 2 bases, and 19 bases separated the two germline ends. The CDR3 contains 15 residues. CDR1 is MDHEN, CDR2 SYDVKM, per germline. CDR3 nucleotide sequence: TGTGCCAGCGGAAGTCGTGGACAGAAAGCCTACGAGCAGTACGTC. Its translation is CASGSRGQKAYEQYV.

This clone occurred once. J is TRBJ1-5 and V is TRBV19; possibly TRBD1 for D (6 bases). V lost 4 bases to trimming and J lost 0 bases, with 10 bases between them. The CDR3 sequence is 15 residues long. Germline loops: CDR1 LNHDA, CDR2 SQIVND (reference sequence). The CDR3 loop is CASSNGQHSNQPQHF. The CDR3 nucleotides are TGTGCCAGTAGTAACGGACAGCATAGCAATCAGCCCCAGCATTTT.

This sequence joins TRBV6-6 and TRBJ2-2, with D possibly being TRBD1 (6 bases). Germline V gene data show CDR1 as MNHNY and CDR2 as SVGAGI (reference sequence). The CDR3 contains 14 residues. V lost 10 bases and J 1 base, leaving 13 bases between the germline ends. CDR3 nucleotide sequence: TGTGCCAACTCGCTCAGGGGGAACACCGGGGAGCTGTTTTTT. Its protein product is CANSLRGNTGELFF.

This clone was detected only once. The chain links TRBV6-5 to TRBJ2-1; a weak D match, TRBD1 (5 bases). Germline CDR1 reads MNHEY; CDR2 reads SVGAGI. The CDR3 extends over 16 amino acids. The germline V and J ends were trimmed by 2 bases and 2 bases, with 13 bases remaining between them. CDR3 amino acids: CASSYGARLTYNEQFF. CDR3 nucleotide sequence: TGTGCCAGCAGTTACGGGGCAAGACTTACCTACAATGAGCAGTTCTTC.

The J gene is TRBJ2-6, the V gene TRBV28, with TRBD1 identical over 7 bases. Germline CDR1 is MDHEN and CDR2 is SYDVKM. J was trimmed by 1 base and V by 6 bases; bases with no gene match: 9. There are 17 residues in the CDR3. The CDR3 coding sequence is TGTGCCAGCAGAAACAGGGGAGATAGATCTGGGGCCAACGTCCTGACTTTC. Protein sequence: CASRNRGDRSGANVLTF.

The chain is built from TRBV19 and TRBJ1-4; tentatively, D is TRBD1 (6 bases). CDR3 length: 15 residues. From germline, CDR1 is LNHDA and CDR2 SQIVND (reference sequence). The germline V and J ends were trimmed by 5 bases and 5 bases, with 15 bases remaining between them. CDR3 sequence (DNA): TGTGCCAGTAGTTCTCAACAGGGATTGAATGAAAAACTGTTTTTT. Translated, it gives CASSSQQGLNEKLFF.

The V and J genes are TRBV21-1 and TRBJ2-7; TRBD1 is the table's D call, not checked against the DNA. TRBV21-1 is a pseudogene segment. The CDR3 has 13 amino acids. The CDR3 loop reads CASSKRHSYEQYV. CDR3 bases: TGTGCCAGCAGCAAGAGACATTCCTACGAGCAGTACGTC.

This clone turned up a few times. V gene TRBV7-9 combines with J gene TRBJ1-4; perhaps TRBD1 as D (5 bases). Deletions cut 4 bases from V and 8 bases from J, with 11 bases between. The germline gives CDR1 SEHNR, CDR2 FQNEAQ (reference sequence). The CDR3 is 13 amino acids. CDR3 nucleotide sequence: TGTGCCAGCAGCTCGGCGGGGCGAGAAAAACTGTTTTTT. This codes for CASSSAGREKLFF.

V gene TRBV5-4 combines with J gene TRBJ2-5; 9 nucleotides line up with TRBD2. The germline CDR1 and CDR2 sequences are SGHNT and YYREEE (reference sequence). The ends lost 0 bases at V and 0 bases at J; junction bases unmatched: 3. The CDR3 loop spans 16 amino acids. The CDR3 region is CASSLELAGYQETQYF. The CDR3 DNA reads as TGTGCCAGCAGCTTGGAGCTAGCGGGGTACCAAGAGACCCAGTACTTC.

V is TRBV6-6 and J is TRBJ2-1; the D gene is possibly TRBD2 (5 bases). V dropped 2 bases and J dropped 12 bases, with 11 bases sitting between them. The length of the CDR3 is 12 residues. Germline V gene data show CDR1 as MNHNY and CDR2 as SVGAGI (reference sequence). The CDR3 sequence: CASSYTDSVQFF. The CDR3 DNA reads as TGTGCCAGCAGTTACACGGACTCCGTGCAGTTCTTC.